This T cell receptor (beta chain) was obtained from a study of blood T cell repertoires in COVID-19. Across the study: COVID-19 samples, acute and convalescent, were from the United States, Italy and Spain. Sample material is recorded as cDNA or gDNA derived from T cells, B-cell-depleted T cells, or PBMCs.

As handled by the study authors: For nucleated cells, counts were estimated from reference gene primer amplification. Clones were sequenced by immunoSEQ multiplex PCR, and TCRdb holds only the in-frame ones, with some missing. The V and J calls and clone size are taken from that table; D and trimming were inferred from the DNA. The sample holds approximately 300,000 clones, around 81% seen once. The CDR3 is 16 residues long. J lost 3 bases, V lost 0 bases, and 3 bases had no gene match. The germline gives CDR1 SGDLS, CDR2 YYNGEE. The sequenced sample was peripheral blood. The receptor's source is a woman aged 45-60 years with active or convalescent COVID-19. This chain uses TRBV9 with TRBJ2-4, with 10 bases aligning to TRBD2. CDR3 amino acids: CASSVGTSGFKNIQYF. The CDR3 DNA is TGTGCCAGCAGCGTAGGGACTAGCGGCTTCAAAAACATTCAGTACTTC.